Listed below are T cell receptor beta chains from one sample, sequenced in a study of immune characteristics of hereditary and idiopathic chronic pancreatitis. Here immunoSEQ multiplex PCR was the method, and the copy in TCRdb shows in-frame clones only, minus some. The sample consists of about 9,100 clones, 75% to 85% of them appearing once. Sample: pancreas tissue with idiopathic chronic pancreatitis. Every receptor here comes from a human donor with chronic pancreatitis. Each CDR3 is given without its conserved first and last residue. Each record gives: D gene, V gene, CDR3 length, CDR3 protein. A D gene is named only where the DNA matches it firmly.

d_call: -; v_call: TRBV12-3/TRBV12-4; cdr3_length: 11; cdr3_aa: ASSLLRGYGYT
d_call: TRBD1; v_call: TRBV6-5; cdr3_length: 14; cdr3_aa: ASSYDTGGAGYGYT
d_call: -; v_call: TRBV7-8; cdr3_length: 9; cdr3_aa: ASSLGVPQY
d_call: TRBD2; v_call: TRBV7-9; cdr3_length: 14; cdr3_aa: ASSLGSGGRTDTQY
d_call: TRBD2; v_call: TRBV5-1; cdr3_length: 13; cdr3_aa: ARQSTGGDTGELF
d_call: TRBD2; v_call: TRBV18; cdr3_length: 14; cdr3_aa: ASSPLTSGGSGTQY
d_call: -; v_call: TRBV2; cdr3_length: 11; cdr3_aa: ASSDRANYEQY
d_call: -; v_call: TRBV27; cdr3_length: 10; cdr3_aa: ASRSVGETQY
d_call: -; v_call: TRBV10-3; cdr3_length: 17; cdr3_aa: AISALPEGTKVSYNEQF
d_call: -; v_call: TRBV4-3; cdr3_length: 13; cdr3_aa: ASSQDFPGSYEQY
d_call: TRBD2; v_call: TRBV20-1; cdr3_length: 13; cdr3_aa: SASTGTSGTDTQY
d_call: -; v_call: TRBV6-2/TRBV6-3; cdr3_length: 14; cdr3_aa: ASSHGGHSSGNTIY
d_call: -; v_call: TRBV5-6; cdr3_length: 11; cdr3_aa: ASEGPMNTEAF
d_call: TRBD1; v_call: TRBV28; cdr3_length: 14; cdr3_aa: ASRLFGTGGSAEAF
d_call: -; v_call: TRBV7-3; cdr3_length: 15; cdr3_aa: ASSLNPPGTGLETQY
d_call: -; v_call: TRBV5-1; cdr3_length: 13; cdr3_aa: ASSFSAQPNYGYT
d_call: -; v_call: TRBV24-1; cdr3_length: 14; cdr3_aa: ATSEKRDSPWLGQF
d_call: -; v_call: TRBV7-9; cdr3_length: 11; cdr3_aa: AGMYRENTEAF